The clone carrying this T cell receptor (beta chain) was recorded many times. The antigen remains unidentified. The V gene end was trimmed by 5 bases and the J gene end by 8 bases; junction bases not matched to a gene: 7. Germline CDR1 is ENHRY and CDR2 is SYGVKD. CDR3 length equals 13 residues. This sample is part of a study of identical twins. Overall study findings and caveats: Some out-of-frame alpha sequences were shared by twins, and these showed excess low generation probability.

TCRdb re-analysed the 5' RACE reads in MiXCR, keeping a single row per CDR3 protein. The sample includes around 250,000 distinct CDR3 sequences, about 8% seen only once; the top ten take about 3%. These data are also associated with another study on yellow fever vaccine responses in identical twins.

The clonotype was recovered from a woman aged 18-29 years in good health. Sequenced sample: CD8+ T cells sorted from blood. J is TRBJ1-2 and V is TRBV10-3; 8 nucleotides align to TRBD1. CDR3 amino acids: CAISSNRGYGYTF. The CDR3 nucleotides are TGTGCCATCAGTTCCAACAGGGGGTACGGCTACACCTTC.